The 16 T cell receptor beta chains given below trace back to one sample, sequenced in a study of graft-versus-host responses after intestinal transplantation. Assay: immunoSEQ multiplex PCR; the TCRdb copy retains only in-frame clones and omits some. Among 15,000 to 20,000 clones listed, around 83% were seen once. Researchers processed graft tissue to release intraepithelial and lamina propria lymphocytes. The specimen was ileum tissue, collected 584 days after intestinal transplantation. These receptors were taken from a human patient who received an intestinal transplant, so some T cells may come from the graft donor.

CDR3 nucleotides: TGTGCCAGCAGTGATGGAGCCACCTTGCAGTACTTC. Residues: CASSDGATLQYF. The V gene is TRBV2, the J gene TRBJ2-7; unclear D gene. CDR1 is SNHLY, CDR2 FYNNEI, per germline. The CDR3 loop spans 12 amino acids. V was cut by 3 bases and J by 9 bases, with 12 bases left in between.

V and J are TRBV7-8 and TRBJ1-3; D gene unclear. Looked up from germline, CDR1 is SGHVS and CDR2 is FQNEAQ. Trimming removed 1 base at V and 8 bases at J, with 9 bases between. This CDR3 region has 13 residues. CDR3 DNA: TGTGCCAGCAGCTTAGTTGGTGGGGACACCATATATTTT. Protein sequence: CASSLVGGDTIYF.

The V call is TRBV14, the J call TRBJ1-6, with D perhaps matching TRBD1 (5 bases). Germline lookup yields CDR1 SGHDN and CDR2 FVKESK. CDR3 length equals 15 residues. V was shortened by 4 bases and J by 6 bases, with 13 bases between the two germline ends. The CDR3 here is CASSPGTAPNSPLHF. The CDR3 nucleotides are TGTGCCAGCAGCCCGGGGACCGCACCTAATTCACCCCTCCACTTT.

The table lists this clone with a count of one. The chain carries TRBV4-1 and TRBJ2-5, with TRBD2 matching 11 bases. There are 16 residues in the CDR3. V shed 1 base and J 2 bases; nucleotides not matched to a gene: 3. The V gene's germline CDR1 is MGHRA and CDR2 YSYEKL. The CDR3 nucleotides are TGCGCCAGCAGCCAAGGTCTAGCGGGGGGACAAGAGACCCAGTACTTC. It codes for CASSQGLAGGQETQYF.

This clone was seen only a few times. The chain recombines TRBV15 with TRBJ2-7, with TRBD2 as a possible D gene (5 bases). This CDR3 is 15 amino acids long. Germline-derived CDR1 and CDR2 are LNHNV and YYDKDF (reference sequence). The ends were cut back, 1 base at V and 6 bases at J, with 16 bases in the middle. The CDR3 is CATSRAGNAVGEQYF. The CDR3 region has the DNA TGTGCCACCAGCAGAGCCGGGAATGCGGTTGGCGAGCAGTACTTC. Full variable domain (outside the CDR3, taken from reference TRBV15 and TRBJ2-7): DAMVIQNPRYQVTQFGKPVTLSCSQTLNHNVMYWYQQKSSQAPKLLFHYYDKDFNNEADTPDNFQSRRPNTSFCFLDIRSPGLGDTAMYLCATSRAGNAVGEQYFGPGTRLTVT.

J is TRBJ2-7 and V is TRBV19, with D tentatively TRBD2 (6 bases). Germline V gene lookup returns CDR1 LNHDA and CDR2 SQIVND (reference sequence). The CDR3 extends over 15 amino acids. With 5 bases removed from V and 2 bases from J, the gap between germline ends came to 16 bases. CDR3 coding DNA: TGTGCCAGTAGTTCTAGGGTTGGAGGGGCCTACGAGCAGTACTTC. This codes for CASSSRVGGAYEQYF.

The chain carries TRBV9 and TRBJ1-5, with 7 bases aligning to TRBD1. The length of the CDR3 is 15 residues. From germline, CDR1 is SGDLS and CDR2 YYNGEE. With 3 bases clipped from V and 3 bases from J, the junction kept 6 bases outside the gene matches. Written as DNA, the CDR3 is TGTGCCAGCAGCGCCACAGGGGCGAACAATCAGCCCCAGCATTTT. The encoded protein is CASSATGANNQPQHF.

There are a few counts of this clone. This chain joins TRBV6-1 and TRBJ2-5; tentative D call: TRBD1 (6 bases). V was clipped by 0 bases and J by 4 bases, with 12 bases between them. CDR1 is MNHNS and CDR2 is SASEGT in the germline V gene. This CDR3 has 15 residues. This CDR3 reads CASSEAQGFGETQYF. The CDR3 coding sequence is TGTGCCAGCAGTGAAGCTCAGGGGTTCGGAGAGACCCAGTACTTC.

V and J are TRBV5-1 and TRBJ2-1, with 10 bases that match TRBD2. The CDR3 spans 17 residues. Germline V gene data show CDR1 as SGHRS and CDR2 as YFSETQ. The junction had 12 bases not matched to a gene; V was cut back by 2 bases and J by 7 bases. For the CDR3, the DNA is TGCGCCAGCAGCTTACTTTCCCGGCTAGCGGGGGCAAATGAGCAGTTCTTC. Residues: CASSLLSRLAGANEQFF.

The chain links TRBV19 to TRBJ1-5; D gene ambiguous. Per the germline V gene, CDR1 is LNHDA and CDR2 is SQIVND (reference sequence). V lost 6 bases to trimming and J lost 1 base, with 10 bases between them. CDR3 length: 14 residues. The CDR3 loop reads CASRPSKSNQPQHF. The CDR3, as DNA: TGTGCCAGTAGACCCAGCAAAAGCAATCAGCCCCAGCATTTT.

This clone was recorded once. The chain recombines TRBV27 with TRBJ1-1; D is perhaps TRBD1 (5 bases). The germline gives CDR1 MNHEY, CDR2 SMNVEV (reference sequence). V was pared by 2 bases and J by 3 bases, with 13 bases between. This CDR3 is built from 15 residues. CDR3 sequence: CASSLMSGQDTEAFF. CDR3 DNA sequence: TGTGCCAGCAGTTTAATGTCAGGGCAGGACACTGAAGCTTTCTTT.

This sequence joins TRBV18 and TRBJ1-3; D unresolved. The CDR3 covers 17 residues. The V and J ends lost 6 bases and 2 bases respectively, with 20 bases between them. Germline V CDR1 and CDR2: KGHSH, LQKENI. This CDR3 is CASSPTTRALTGNTIYF. DNA of the CDR3: TGTGCCAGCTCCCCTACTACCCGGGCTCTCACTGGAAACACCATATATTTT.

The chain couples TRBV5-4 to TRBJ1-5; D gene uncertain. Deletions cut 0 bases from V and 4 bases from J, with 5 bases between. Germline V gives CDR1 SGHNT, CDR2 YYREEE (reference sequence). The CDR3 covers 13 residues. The CDR3 bases are TGTGCCAGCAGCTTGGGAGAGAATCAGCCCCAGCATTTT. It codes for CASSLGENQPQHF.

A few counts support this clone. V and J are TRBV18 and TRBJ1-1; TRBD1 might be the D (5 bases). This CDR3 spans 15 amino acids. The V gene lost 5 bases and the J gene lost 11 bases, with 24 bases spanning the gap. Germline V gene lookup returns CDR1 KGHSH and CDR2 LQKENI. The CDR3 sequence is CASSSNRDAGFGAFF. CDR3 coding DNA: TGTGCCAGCTCATCAAACCGGGACGCTGGGTTTGGGGCTTTCTTT.

The chain joins TRBV18 to TRBJ1-3; a weak D match, TRBD1 (6 bases). The germline V and J ends were trimmed by 5 bases and 0 bases, with 11 bases remaining between them. The CDR3 contains 15 residues. Germline V gene lookup returns CDR1 KGHSH and CDR2 LQKENI. The CDR3 DNA is TGTGCCAGCTCATTCGACAGGCTCTCTGGAAACACCATATATTTT. Amino acids: CASSFDRLSGNTIYF. The entire variable domain, with the rest obtained from reference TRBV18 and TRBJ1-3, is as follows: NAGVMQNPRHLVRRRGQEARLRCSPMKGHSHVYWYRQLPEEGLKFMVYLQKENIIDESGMPKERFSAEFPKEGPSILRIQQVVRGDSAAYFCASSFDRLSGNTIYFGEGSWLTVV.

The chain links TRBV7-9 to TRBJ1-4; TRBD1 aligns across 7 bases. The CDR3 contains 18 residues. Germline loops: CDR1 SEHNR, CDR2 FQNEAQ (reference sequence). J lost 0 bases, V lost 1 base, and 8 bases had no gene match. For the CDR3, the DNA is TGTGCCAGCAGCTTAGAGGTTACAGGGGTAGCAACTAATGAAAAACTGTTTTTT. This codes for CASSLEVTGVATNEKLFF.